Presented here are 5 T cell receptor beta chains from one specimen sequenced in a study of shared clonotypes between healthy human individuals (dated by TCRdb to about 2020). The protocol used for the library was the immunoSEQ multiplex PCR assay. Held by TCRdb, this immuneACCESS table contains in-frame sequences only and omits some clones. Under half of the omission traces to an unresolved V gene where checked; the cause of the rest is unknown. A total of about 1 million clones appear in this sample, 65% to 80% of them only once. Less than 1.5% of the sample belongs to the ten largest clones. The sample taken for sequencing was memory CD4+ T cells sorted from blood. The cell subset or site label, read with the paper, signifies: CD45RA-negative fraction. These receptor sequences come from a young man in good health.

The chain's CDR3 is CATGSWRAGEQYF. The DNA for the CDR3 is TGTGCCACCGGATCATGGAGGGCGGGGGAGCAGTACTTC. This sequence joins TRBV15 and TRBJ2-7, with D perhaps TRBD2 (6 bases). The V gene's germline CDR1 is LNHNV and CDR2 YYDKDF (reference sequence). The CDR3 runs to 13 residues. V was clipped by 8 bases and J by 7 bases, with 18 bases between them.

The gene calls are TRBV10-1 and TRBJ1-6; no clear D gene. Germline V gives CDR1 WNHNN, CDR2 SYGVQD (reference sequence). V was shortened by 6 bases and J by 4 bases, with 7 bases between the two germline ends. The CDR3 spans 13 residues. The CDR3 sequence: CASRRDYNSPLHF. CDR3 sequence (DNA): TGCGCCAGCAGAAGGGATTATAATTCACCCCTCCACTTT.

This sequence joins TRBV19 and TRBJ2-3; TRBD2 is a possible D gene (5 bases). The germline V gene encodes CDR1 LNHDA and CDR2 SQIVND (reference sequence). The CDR3 spans 13 residues. Trimming took 3 bases from V and 5 from J, leaving 9 bases between them. This CDR3 reads CASSMGVQDTQYF. The CDR3 DNA reads as TGTGCCAGTAGTATGGGAGTCCAAGATACGCAGTATTTT.

The rearrangement joins TRBV14 to TRBJ1-4; TRBD1 is a possible D gene (6 bases). V shed 1 base and J shed 7 bases, with 16 bases lying between them. This CDR3 is 16 amino acids long. Germline CDR1 reads SGHDN; CDR2 reads FVKESK. This CDR3 reads CASSQGGEGRGEKLFF. For the CDR3, the DNA is TGTGCCAGCAGCCAAGGAGGGGAGGGCAGGGGTGAAAAACTGTTTTTT.

The sample holds one count of this clone. The CDR3 nucleotides read TGTGCCTGGAAGGGACAGGGCGGCTATGGCTACACCTTC. As protein: CAWKGQGGYGYTF. The chain links TRBV30 to TRBJ1-2; 9 nucleotides match TRBD1. The CDR3 sequence is 13 residues long. The J segment lost 4 bases and the V segment lost 4 bases, leaving 4 bases of the junction unmatched. CDR1 is GTSNPN and CDR2 is SVGIG in the germline V gene (reference sequence).